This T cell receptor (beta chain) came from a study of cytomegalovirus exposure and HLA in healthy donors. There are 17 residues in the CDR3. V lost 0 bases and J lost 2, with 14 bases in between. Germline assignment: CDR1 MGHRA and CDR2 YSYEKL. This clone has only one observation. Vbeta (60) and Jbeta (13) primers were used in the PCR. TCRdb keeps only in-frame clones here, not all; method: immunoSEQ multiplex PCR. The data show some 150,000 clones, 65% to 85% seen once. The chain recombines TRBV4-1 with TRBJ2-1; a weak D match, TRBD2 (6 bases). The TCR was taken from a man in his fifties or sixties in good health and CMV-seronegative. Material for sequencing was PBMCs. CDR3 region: CASSQEGGAGAYNEQFF. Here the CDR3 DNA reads TGCGCCAGCAGCCAAGAGGGCGGGGCTGGGGCCTACAATGAGCAGTTCTTC.